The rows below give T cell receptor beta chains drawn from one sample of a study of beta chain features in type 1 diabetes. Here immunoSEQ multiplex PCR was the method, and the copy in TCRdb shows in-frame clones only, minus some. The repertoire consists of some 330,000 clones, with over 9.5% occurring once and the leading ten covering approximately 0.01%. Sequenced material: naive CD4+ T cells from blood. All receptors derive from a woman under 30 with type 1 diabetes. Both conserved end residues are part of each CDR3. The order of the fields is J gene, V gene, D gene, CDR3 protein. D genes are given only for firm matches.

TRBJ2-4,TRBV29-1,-,CSVDDGLAKNIQYF
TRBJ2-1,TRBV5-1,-,CASSLGGGKDEQFF
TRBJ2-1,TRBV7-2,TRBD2,CASSLELAGVGEQFF
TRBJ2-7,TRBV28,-,CASSTSSVPYEQYF
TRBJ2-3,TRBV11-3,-,CASSFSGGKDTQYF
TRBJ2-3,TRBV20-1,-,CSASTDTQYF
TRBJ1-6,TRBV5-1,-,CASNTGSSYNSPLHF
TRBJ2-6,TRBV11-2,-,CASSSAQGYSGANVLTF
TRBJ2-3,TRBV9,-,CASSLVATALSTDTQYF
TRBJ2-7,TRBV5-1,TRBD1,CASSLERDSLLEQYF
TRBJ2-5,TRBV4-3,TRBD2,CASSRSTSGGRTQYF
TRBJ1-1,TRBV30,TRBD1,CAWSFVRGVRAFF
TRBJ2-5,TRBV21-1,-,CASSKVGVGSGREEETQYF
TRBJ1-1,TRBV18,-,CASSPKSGTEAFF
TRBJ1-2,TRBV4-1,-,CASSETEYYGYTF
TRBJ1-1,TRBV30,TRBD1,CAVTRGRKDTEAFF
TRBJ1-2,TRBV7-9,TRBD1,CASSQVQGDGYTF
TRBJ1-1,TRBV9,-,CASSPFGENTEAFF
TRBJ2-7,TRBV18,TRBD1,CASSPGQTSYEQYF
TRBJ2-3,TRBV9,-,CASSWQSSSDTQYF
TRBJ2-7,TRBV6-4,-,CASSDRQGLEQYF
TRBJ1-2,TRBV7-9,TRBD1,CASTRQGDRADYGYTF
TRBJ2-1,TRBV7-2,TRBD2,CASSPRLAQWEQFF
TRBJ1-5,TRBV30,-,CAWSEEINQPQHF
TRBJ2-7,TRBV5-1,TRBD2,CASSPGVAGGTYEQYF
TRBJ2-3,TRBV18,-,CASSLSDTQYF
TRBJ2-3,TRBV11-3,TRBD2,CASSLGRLASSDTQYF
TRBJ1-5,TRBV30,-,CAWSVSGIQPQHF
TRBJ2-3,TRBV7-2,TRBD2,CASSPTRSGGAGTDTQYF
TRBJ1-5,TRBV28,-,CAIRVGNQPQHF
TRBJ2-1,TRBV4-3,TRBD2,CASSQVLAGATSYNEQFF
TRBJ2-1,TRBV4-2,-,CASSQPGGTRDNEQFF
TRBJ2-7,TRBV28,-,CASTWDSSYEQYF
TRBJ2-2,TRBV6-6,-,CASSYPNRGTGELFF
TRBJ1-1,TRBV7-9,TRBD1,CASSTQTGMNTEAFF
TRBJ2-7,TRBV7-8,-,CASSSYLPYEQYF
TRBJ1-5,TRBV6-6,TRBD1,CASSYPGQGNQPQHF
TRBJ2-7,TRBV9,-,CASSPWGFSYEQYF
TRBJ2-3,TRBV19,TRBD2,CASSIWEGRGDTDTQYF
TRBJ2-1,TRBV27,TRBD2,CASSLGTSGGAVSEQFF